The 29 T cell receptor beta chains presented below share a single source sample, sequenced in a study of shared clonotypes between healthy human individuals. Method: immunoSEQ multiplex PCR; TCRdb's copy keeps in-frame clones and lacks some. The table has 1 million to 1.3 million clones, 78% seen once. What was sequenced was memory CD4+ T cells from PBMCs. The subset here: CD45RA-negative fraction. The source is a man younger than 35 in good health. Some clones in this sample may be carry-over from other donors' samples.

Only a few counts were recorded for this clone. V gene TRBV29-1 combines with J gene TRBJ2-1, with TRBD2 identical over 10 bases. This CDR3 has 15 amino acids. Germline V gene data show CDR1 as SQVTM and CDR2 as ANQGSEA. J was trimmed by 6 bases and V by 7 bases; bases with no gene match: 12. CDR3 residues: CSAARGLATSNEQFF. CDR3 nucleotides: TGCAGCGCCGCGAGGGGACTAGCGACCTCCAATGAGCAGTTCTTC.

The rearrangement joins TRBV4-2 to TRBJ1-4, with TRBD1 matching 8 bases. CDR3 length: 17 residues. The ends lost 8 bases at V and 0 bases at J; junction bases unmatched: 11. Germline CDR1 is LGHNA and CDR2 is YNFKEQ. In DNA form, the CDR3 reads TGTGCCAGCGCCCCTCCGGGACAGGAGACAACTAATGAAAAACTGTTTTTT. It specifies CASAPPGQETTNEKLFF.

This rearrangement joins TRBV23-1 to TRBJ1-2; 9 bases align to TRBD1. TRBV23-1 is sorted into the ORF group, with uncertain function. CDR3 length equals 17 residues. J gave up 0 bases and V 6 bases, and 11 bases lay outside the gene matches. The CDR3, as DNA: TGCGCCAGCAGGGGGGGACAGGGACGGAGTGCTAACTATGGCTACACCTTC. Its translation is CASRGGQGRSANYGYTF.

This clone appeared a few times. The chain recombines TRBV6-1 with TRBJ1-2; D gene ambiguous. Between the trimmed V and J ends, which lost 4 bases and 7 bases, there was a span of 4 bases. CDR3 length equals 10 residues. Per germline, CDR1 MNHNS and CDR2 SASEGT. CDR3 sequence: CASSGFGYTF. DNA for the CDR3: TGTGCCAGCAGTGGTTTTGGCTACACCTTC.

V gene TRBV7-8 combines with J gene TRBJ1-1; D unclear. CDR1 and CDR2 (germline): SGHVS, FQNEAQ. This CDR3 is 13 amino acids long. Deletions cut 9 bases from V and 0 bases from J, with 11 bases between. CDR3 sequence (DNA): TGTGCCAGTCAAGGCCTGATGAACACTGAAGCTTTCTTT. This encodes CASQGLMNTEAFF. Full variable domain (rest looked up from reference TRBV7-8 and TRBJ1-1): GAGVSQSPRYKVAKRGQDVALRCDPISGHVSLFWYQQALGQGPEFLTYFQNEAQLDKSGLPSDRFFAERPEGSVSTLKIQRTQQEDSAVYLCASQGLMNTEAFFGQGTRLTVV.

In this sample, this clone turned up a few times. This chain joins TRBV7-9 and TRBJ1-2, with 9 bases that match TRBD1. J was trimmed by 7 bases and V by 5 bases; bases with no gene match: 5. Germline CDR1 and CDR2: SEHNR and FQNEAQ (reference sequence). CDR3 length equals 13 residues. Here the CDR3 reads CASSGDRESGYTF. Written as DNA, the CDR3 is TGTGCCAGCAGCGGGGACAGGGAGTCTGGCTACACCTTC.

J is TRBJ1-3 and V is TRBV6-1, with 9 bases aligning to TRBD1. With 8 bases clipped from V and 3 bases from J, the junction kept 2 bases outside the gene matches. The CDR3 loop spans 13 amino acids. The germline CDR1 and CDR2 sequences are MNHNS and SASEGT. The CDR3 DNA reads as TGTGCCAGCGGGACAGGGTTTGGAAACACCATATATTTT. This translates into CASGTGFGNTIYF.

In this sample, this clone turned up once. The DNA for the CDR3 is TGCAGCGTTGCGTCAGGCTCCTATAATTCACCCCTCCACTTT. Residues: CSVASGSYNSPLHF. The chain carries TRBV29-1 and TRBJ1-6; D ambiguous. Trimming left V 4 bases short and J 0 bases short, with 7 bases between. Germline V gene data show CDR1 as SQVTM and CDR2 as ANQGSEA. There are 14 residues in the CDR3.

Comment on this clone: Since the CDR3 does not end with the conserved phenylalanine or tryptophan, this likely comes from a read error. This chain joins TRBV2 and TRBJ2-7; tentatively, D is TRBD1 or TRBD2 (5 bases each). CDR3 length: 13 residues. V was trimmed by 7 bases and J by 3 bases, leaving 13 bases between them. Germline lookup yields CDR1 SNHLY and CDR2 FYNNEI. DNA of the CDR3: TGTGCCAGCATGATGAGGGACCTCTACGAGCAGTACTCC. As protein: CASMMRDLYEQYS.

This clone has only a few counts. The chain couples TRBV2 to TRBJ2-5; maybe TRBD1 (6 bases). Germline V lookup: CDR1 SNHLY, CDR2 FYNNEI. The V end was cut by 8 bases, the J end by 4 bases, with 20 bases between. The CDR3 loop spans 15 amino acids. CDR3 sequence reads: CASLRAGALGETQYF. The CDR3 DNA follows: TGTGCCAGCCTCCGGGCAGGGGCACTGGGAGAGACCCAGTACTTC. The entire variable domain, with the rest obtained from reference TRBV2 and TRBJ2-5, is as follows: EPEVTQTPSHQVTQMGQEVILRCVPISNHLYFYWYRQILGQKVEFLVSFYNNEISEKSEIFDDQFSVERPDGSNFTLKIRSTKLEDSAMYFCASLRAGALGETQYFGPGTRLLVL.

The chain joins TRBV4-2 to TRBJ2-5; the D is unclear. V lost 0 bases and J 0 bases, leaving 5 bases between the germline ends. Germline CDR1 reads LGHNA; CDR2 reads YNFKEQ. The CDR3 extends over 14 amino acids. The CDR3 sequence: CASSQDADQETQYF. The DNA of the CDR3 is TGTGCCAGCAGCCAAGACGCGGACCAAGAGACCCAGTACTTC.

The CDR3 region is CASRNRGSYGYTF. The CDR3 coding sequence is TGTGCCAGCAGAAATCGGGGAAGCTATGGCTACACCTTC. The chain is built from TRBV6-5 and TRBJ1-2; D gene unclear. Trimming shortened V by 6 bases and J by 4 bases, and 12 bases separated the two germline ends. Germline assignment: CDR1 MNHEY and CDR2 SVGAGI. The CDR3 extends over 13 amino acids.

This clone was counted ten times or more. The CDR3, as DNA: TGTGCCAGCAGTTTGTCCGGGGCTCGAAAGTTAAGCACTGAAGCTTTCTTT. Protein: CASSLSGARKLSTEAFF. The rearrangement links TRBV27 to TRBJ1-1; tentatively, D is TRBD1 (5 bases). Trimming removed 3 bases from V and 4 bases from J, with 21 bases in between. The CDR3 is made up of 17 amino acids. CDR1 and CDR2 (germline): MNHEY, SMNVEV (reference sequence).

In the case of this clone: Other nucleotide sequences in the sample specify the same CDR3. The chain joins TRBV7-2 to TRBJ2-7; D perhaps matches TRBD2 (6 bases). The CDR3 covers 12 residues. Germline V gives CDR1 SGHTA, CDR2 FQGNSA. The ends were cut back, 3 bases at V and 4 bases at J, with 7 bases in the middle. The CDR3 region has the DNA TGTGCCAGCAGCTTGACTAGTTACGAGCAGTACTTC. Encoded protein: CASSLTSYEQYF.

The V and J genes are TRBV28 and TRBJ1-2; D remains ambiguous. CDR1 and CDR2 from the germline V gene are MDHEN and SYDVKM. The CDR3 has 13 amino acids. Trimming cost V 5 bases and J 3 bases, with 10 bases left between them. CDR3 protein: CASSPRPHYGYTF. CDR3 DNA: TGTGCCAGCAGTCCCCGCCCACACTATGGCTACACCTTC.

CDR3 residues: CASSQGPAAGLGYTF. The CDR3 region has the DNA TGTGCCAGCAGCCAAGGGCCGGCAGCGGGGCTGGGCTACACCTTC. The gene calls are TRBV4-2 and TRBJ1-2; weak D call: TRBD1 (5 bases). V was clipped by 1 base and J by 8 bases, with 17 bases between them. Germline V gene data show CDR1 as LGHNA and CDR2 as YNFKEQ. The CDR3 consists of 15 residues.

As to this clone: A read error may be the cause here, since a much bigger clone is one base away. The sample holds other DNA sequences that translate to the same CDR3. V usage is TRBV7-9 and J usage is TRBJ1-1; TRBD1 might be the D (5 bases). Germline CDR1 SEHNR, CDR2 FQNEAQ (reference sequence). The CDR3 spans 13 residues. The V end was cut by 3 bases, the J end by 1 base, with 6 bases between. CDR3: CASSFQGNTEAFF. CDR3 nucleotides: TGTGCCAGCAGCTTCCAGGGGAACACTGAAGCTTTCTTT.

The V call is TRBV6-1, the J call TRBJ2-7, with a possible D match to TRBD2 (6 bases). Germline V gene sequence: CDR1 MNHNS, CDR2 SASEGT. V was cut by 9 bases and J by 2 bases, with 17 bases left in between. The CDR3 is 14 amino acids. The CDR3 bases are TGTGCCAGTGGAGACCCGGGACTCGCCTACGAGCAGTACTTC. Protein sequence: CASGDPGLAYEQYF.

The chain couples TRBV2 to TRBJ1-4; the D gene is possibly TRBD1 (6 bases). V was shortened by 4 bases and J by 5 bases, with 17 bases between the two germline ends. This CDR3 has 16 residues. Germline loops: CDR1 SNHLY, CDR2 FYNNEI. CDR3 sequence: CASSAYSDSLNEKLFF. In DNA, the CDR3 is TGTGCCAGCAGTGCCTATTCGGACAGCCTGAATGAAAAACTGTTTTTT.

This clone appeared a few times. The identical CDR3 is also encoded by other nucleotide sequences in the sample. The chain couples TRBV5-1 to TRBJ2-7; D is ambiguous. Trimming removed 1 base at V and 3 bases at J, with 2 bases between. The V gene's germline CDR1 is SGHRS and CDR2 YFSETQ. This CDR3 contains 11 residues. DNA of the CDR3: TGCGCCAGCAGCTTGTACTACGAGCAGTACTTC. Residues: CASSLYYEQYF.

The chain is built from TRBV11-2 and TRBJ2-3; D is uncertain. Germline assignment: CDR1 SGHAT and CDR2 FQNNGV. The CDR3 loop spans 16 amino acids. Trimming took off 2 bases at V and 0 bases at J, with 12 bases between the two ends. The CDR3 sequence: CASSLSVLSSTDTQYF. The DNA for the CDR3 is TGTGCCAGCAGCTTATCCGTCTTATCTAGCACAGATACGCAGTATTTT.

This CDR3 reads CASSLVPTDTQYF. CDR3 DNA: TGTGCCAGCAGCTTGGTGCCTACCGATACGCAGTATTTT. The V and J genes are TRBV5-6 and TRBJ2-3; D gene unclear. The V gene lost 0 bases and the J gene lost 6 bases, with 8 bases spanning the gap. In germline, CDR1 is SGHDT, CDR2 YYEEEE. The CDR3 is 13 residues long.

This clone was observed a handful of times. The chain joins TRBV27 to TRBJ1-4; D uncertain. Deletions cut 3 bases from V and 8 bases from J, with 13 bases between. From germline, CDR1 is MNHEY and CDR2 SMNVEV (reference sequence). This CDR3 comprises 14 residues. CDR3: CASSFLNVGEKLFF. Here the CDR3 DNA reads TGTGCCAGCAGTTTCCTCAATGTGGGGGAAAAACTGTTTTTT.

On this clone: Different DNA sequences within this sample yield the same CDR3. This chain joins TRBV5-6 and TRBJ1-4; D remains unclear. This CDR3 has 14 amino acids. V dropped 0 bases and J dropped 8 bases, with 11 bases sitting between them. CDR1 is SGHDT, CDR2 YYEEEE, per germline. Here the CDR3 DNA reads TGTGCCAGCAGCTTGGGAGGGAGAGGCGAAAAACTGTTTTTT. Amino acid sequence: CASSLGGRGEKLFF.

The CDR3 sequence is CASTREGTSRSREQFF. In DNA form, the CDR3 reads TGTGCCAGCACCAGAGAAGGGACTAGTCGTTCTCGCGAGCAGTTCTTC. The rearrangement joins TRBV5-6 to TRBJ2-1, with TRBD2 matching 8 bases. V lost 6 bases to trimming and J lost 10 bases; unmatched junction nucleotides: 18. CDR3 length: 16 amino acids. In germline, CDR1 is SGHDT, CDR2 YYEEEE.

The chain has TRBV29-1 and TRBJ2-1, with D perhaps matching TRBD2 (5 bases). The CDR3 extends over 14 amino acids. Between the trimmed V and J ends, which lost 7 bases and 4 bases, there was a span of 17 bases. CDR1 is SQVTM and CDR2 is ANQGSEA in the germline V gene. CDR3 nucleotides: TGCAGCGCCCTGACTACGATGGGGTACAATGAGCAGTTCTTC. It yields the protein CSALTTMGYNEQFF.

This chain joins TRBV30 and TRBJ2-5; possible D gene TRBD1, 5 bases. Germline values: CDR1 GTSNPN, CDR2 SVGIG (reference sequence). CDR3 length equals 13 residues. The ends were cut back, 3 bases at V and 0 bases at J, with 8 bases in the middle. Here the CDR3 reads CAWRLTDQETQYF. The DNA of the CDR3 is TGTGCCTGGAGATTGACAGACCAAGAGACCCAGTACTTC. The full variable domain, completed using reference TRBV30 and TRBJ2-5, is SQTIHQWPATLVQPVGSPLSLECTVEGTSNPNLYWYRQAAGRGLQLLFYSVGIGQISSEVPQNLSASRPQDRQFILSSKKLLLSDSGFYLCAWRLTDQETQYFGPGTRLLVL.

The rearrangement joins TRBV19 to TRBJ1-2; 7 bases match TRBD1. The CDR3 is made up of 15 amino acids. V was pared by 5 bases and J by 0 bases, with 6 bases of the junction left unmatched. Germline CDR1 is LNHDA and CDR2 is SQIVND (reference sequence). The CDR3 loop reads CASSPNDRANYGYTF. DNA for the CDR3: TGTGCCAGTAGTCCAAATGACAGGGCTAACTATGGCTACACCTTC.

The chain links TRBV25-1 to TRBJ2-5, with 7 bases aligning to TRBD1. CDR1 is MGHDK, CDR2 SYGVNS, per germline. The CDR3 spans 14 residues. After removal of 2 bases from V and 5 bases from J, the junction contained 5 bases not matched to a gene. CDR3 sequence (DNA): TGTGCCAGCAGTGAAAACAGGGGTTGGGAGACCCAGTACTTC. This sequence encodes CASSENRGWETQYF.